This T cell receptor beta chain was found in a study of blood T cell repertoires in COVID-19. Turning to the study itself: Samples representing acute and convalescent COVID-19 were sourced from the United States, Italy and Spain. T cells, B-cell-depleted T cells, or PBMCs supplied cDNA or gDNA.

Only one count was recorded for this clone. The CDR3 consists of 14 residues. CDR1 ENHRY and CDR2 SYGVKD come from the germline V gene. Unmatched junction bases numbered 4, after V lost 4 bases and J lost 4 bases. In the source study's methods: Reference gene primer amplification yielded estimated nucleated cell counts. TCRdb keeps only in-frame clones here, not all; method: immunoSEQ multiplex PCR. That table furnishes V, J and clone size, whereas the DNA furnished D and trimming. The sample carries about 260,000 clones, approximately 86% recorded once. Sequences were obtained from peripheral blood. The sequence was obtained from a man in his forties who had recovered from COVID-19. V gene TRBV10-3 combines with J gene TRBJ2-5; 9 bases line up with TRBD2. The CDR3 sequence: CAISVSGGPETQYF. Written as DNA, the CDR3 is TGTGCCATCAGTGTTAGCGGGGGCCCAGAGACCCAGTACTTC.